What follows are 29 T cell receptor beta chains derived from one specimen sequenced in a study of shared clonotypes between healthy human individuals. CD8 cells regarded as naive lacked CD45RO, were positively chosen for CCR7, and omitted terminally differentiated effector memory CD45RA+ cells. The table came from immunoSEQ multiplex PCR; TCRdb's copy has only in-frame clones and leaves some out. Here the sample spans 600,000 or so clones, 95% being singletons. The sample taken for sequencing was naive CD8+ T cells sorted from blood. These receptors originate from a woman aged 25 to 39 in good health.

V gene TRBV13 combines with J gene TRBJ2-7; 12 bases align to TRBD2. Germline CDR1 reads PRHDT; CDR2 reads FYEKMQ (reference sequence). This CDR3 contains 15 residues. V was pared by 6 bases and J by 7 bases, with 10 bases of the junction left unmatched. Here the CDR3 DNA reads TGTGCCAGCAGTCCTCGACTAGCGGGAGCGGGTGAGCAGTACTTC. Amino acids: CASSPRLAGAGEQYF.

The chain recombines TRBV5-6 with TRBJ1-1; D uncertain. V was clipped by 0 bases and J by 10 bases, with 25 bases between them. The CDR3 is made up of 17 amino acids. Germline CDR1 SGHDT, CDR2 YYEEEE. The CDR3 spells CASSLAARYQTPYRAFF. For the CDR3, the DNA is TGTGCCAGCAGCTTGGCGGCGAGGTACCAAACCCCATATCGAGCTTTCTTT.

J is TRBJ2-7 and V is TRBV7-8, with 7 bases fitting TRBD1. Germline V gene lookup returns CDR1 SGHVS and CDR2 FQNEAQ. This CDR3 has 15 residues. Unmatched junction bases numbered 8, after V lost 4 bases and J lost 2 bases. The CDR3 spells CASSSTGTVTYEQYF. The CDR3 bases are TGTGCCAGCAGCTCCACCGGGACAGTAACCTACGAGCAGTACTTC. Drawing the rest from reference TRBV7-8 and TRBJ2-7, the complete variable domain is GAGVSQSPRYKVAKRGQDVALRCDPISGHVSLFWYQQALGQGPEFLTYFQNEAQLDKSGLPSDRFFAERPEGSVSTLKIQRTQQEDSAVYLCASSSTGTVTYEQYFGPGTRLTVT.

The table lists this clone with a count of one. The chain carries TRBV19 and TRBJ1-2, with D tentatively TRBD1 (6 bases). Deletions cut 5 bases from V and 2 bases from J, with 24 bases between. The CDR3 is 18 residues long. The germline gives CDR1 LNHDA, CDR2 SQIVND (reference sequence). CDR3 coding DNA: TGTGCCAGTAGTCCCCGTGGGGGAGGGACACATCCCAACTATGGCTACACCTTC. It encodes CASSPRGGGTHPNYGYTF.

The chain couples TRBV4-2 to TRBJ2-1; D may be TRBD2 (5 bases). Looked up from germline, CDR1 is LGHNA and CDR2 is YNFKEQ. CDR3 length: 16 amino acids. V lost 0 bases and J 1 base, leaving 10 bases between the germline ends. Written as DNA, the CDR3 is TGTGCCAGCAGCCAAGATTCCGGAGGATCCTACAATGAGCAGTTCTTC. Residues: CASSQDSGGSYNEQFF.

The chain is built from TRBV6-6 and TRBJ2-3, with 7 bases lining up with TRBD2. Germline V gene sequence: CDR1 MNHNY, CDR2 SVGAGI (reference sequence). The CDR3 has 13 residues. Losses at the gene ends were 8 bases for V and 4 bases for J; bases not matched to a gene: 6. The CDR3 loop reads CASGEGRADTQYF. CDR3 sequence (DNA): TGTGCCAGCGGGGAGGGCCGGGCAGATACGCAGTATTTT.

This clone has only one observation. This sequence joins TRBV4-1 and TRBJ2-7; TRBD2 is a possible D gene (6 bases). The V end lost 3 bases, the J end lost 3 bases, and 12 bases lay between the germline ends. The CDR3 contains 14 residues. Germline values: CDR1 MGHRA, CDR2 YSYEKL. The CDR3 is CASSQSDGGYEQYF. The CDR3 DNA sequence: TGCGCCAGCAGCCAGTCGGACGGGGGCTACGAGCAGTACTTC.

The chain links TRBV29-1 to TRBJ2-3; 8 nucleotides agree with TRBD1. CDR3 size: 16 residues. Germline-derived CDR1 and CDR2 are SQVTM and ANQGSEA. Losses at the gene ends were 1 base for V and 1 base for J; bases not matched to a gene: 7. This CDR3 is CSVEGVVTGGTDTQYF. DNA for the CDR3: TGCAGCGTTGAAGGGGTGGTGACAGGGGGCACAGATACGCAGTATTTT.

Only one count was recorded for this clone. The V gene is TRBV28, the J gene TRBJ2-7; 8 positions match TRBD1. Germline CDR1 reads MDHEN; CDR2 reads SYDVKM. The CDR3 runs 14 residues. The trim removed 5 bases at V and 2 bases at J, leaving 5 bases unmatched. The DNA for the CDR3 is TGTGCCAGCAGTAAGGGACAGGTAGCCTACGAGCAGTACTTC. This gives the protein CASSKGQVAYEQYF.

CDR3 amino acids: CASSLLDRANQPQHF. CDR3 nucleotides: TGTGCCAGCAGTTTATTGGACAGGGCAAATCAGCCCCAGCATTTT. V usage is TRBV28 and J usage is TRBJ1-5; the match to TRBD1 covers 8 bases. V was clipped by 1 base and J by 4 bases; unmatched bases: 3. The CDR3 has 15 residues. Germline CDR1 MDHEN, CDR2 SYDVKM.

The rearrangement links TRBV7-9 to TRBJ2-7; 9 bases map to TRBD1. With V trimmed by 4 bases and J by 2 bases, 6 bases remained unmatched. The CDR3 covers 15 residues. The germline gives CDR1 SEHNR, CDR2 FQNEAQ (reference sequence). The CDR3 DNA follows: TGTGCCAGCAGCTCCTGGACAGGGGAAACCTACGAGCAGTACTTC. It specifies CASSSWTGETYEQYF.

In this sample, this clone turned up once. The chain recombines TRBV19 with TRBJ2-7, with 7 positions matching TRBD2. Germline V gene data show CDR1 as LNHDA and CDR2 as SQIVND (reference sequence). V was pared by 5 bases and J by 0 bases, with 4 bases of the junction left unmatched. There are 14 residues in the CDR3. The CDR3 sequence: CASSPWTSSYEQYF. The CDR3, as DNA: TGTGCCAGTAGTCCCTGGACTAGCTCCTACGAGCAGTACTTC.

This chain joins TRBV2 and TRBJ2-2; maybe TRBD2 (5 bases). Germline assignment: CDR1 SNHLY and CDR2 FYNNEI. V was shortened by 4 bases and J by 1 base, with 13 bases between the two germline ends. This CDR3 is 16 amino acids long. The CDR3: CASSVDFGLNTGELFF. CDR3 sequence (DNA): TGTGCCAGCAGTGTGGACTTCGGATTGAACACCGGGGAGCTGTTTTTT.

The genes are TRBV27 and TRBJ2-3, with 8 bases identical to TRBD2. The CDR3 loop spans 13 amino acids. The ends lost 7 bases at V and 3 bases at J; junction bases unmatched: 3. Germline V lookup: CDR1 MNHEY, CDR2 SMNVEV (reference sequence). The CDR3 here is CASTGGGTDTQYF. CDR3 sequence (DNA): TGTGCCAGCACCGGCGGGGGGACAGATACGCAGTATTTT.

This clone was picked up one time. The rearrangement joins TRBV27 to TRBJ1-5; unclear D gene. Trimming shortened V by 5 bases and J by 8 bases, and 16 bases separated the two germline ends. There are 14 residues in the CDR3. Germline values: CDR1 MNHEY, CDR2 SMNVEV (reference sequence). CDR3 sequence reads: CASSQSSELEPQHF. As DNA, the CDR3 is TGTGCCAGCAGTCAGAGTTCGGAGTTGGAGCCCCAGCATTTT.

This chain links TRBV27 with TRBJ2-7, with a tentative D call TRBD1 (5 bases). CDR1 MNHEY and CDR2 SMNVEV come from the germline V gene (reference sequence). The CDR3 runs 12 residues. V lost 6 bases to trimming and J lost 4 bases, with 10 bases between them. In DNA form, the CDR3 reads TGTGCCAGCAGCTCAGCAGGGTACGAGCAGTACTTC. Translation: CASSSAGYEQYF.

The gene calls are TRBV19 and TRBJ1-1; D might be TRBD1 (6 bases). The CDR3 consists of 12 residues. Germline V CDR1 and CDR2: LNHDA, SQIVND (reference sequence). Trimming removed 7 bases from V and 4 bases from J, with 10 bases in between. CDR3 sequence reads: CASKRGATEAFF. For the CDR3, the DNA is TGTGCCAGTAAGCGGGGGGCCACTGAAGCTTTCTTT.

J is TRBJ2-7 and V is TRBV7-9, with D perhaps matching TRBD1 or TRBD2 (5 bases each). Trimming removed 1 base from V and 0 bases from J, with 10 bases in between. CDR1 and CDR2 (germline): SEHNR, FQNEAQ (reference sequence). The CDR3 consists of 15 residues. Here the CDR3 DNA reads TGTGCCAGCAGCTTAGAGAGGGGTCCCTCCTACGAGCAGTACTTC. Its translation is CASSLERGPSYEQYF.

V is TRBV19 and J is TRBJ2-7; maybe TRBD2 (5 bases). Germline V gene data show CDR1 as LNHDA and CDR2 as SQIVND (reference sequence). The length of the CDR3 is 13 residues. V lost 10 bases and J 2 bases, leaving 15 bases between the germline ends. CDR3 nucleotides: TGTGCCACCAGACTACCCGGAACCTACGAGCAGTACTTC. Translation: CATRLPGTYEQYF.

CDR3 protein: CASSLDGTGASPLHF. CDR3 DNA: TGTGCCAGCAGCTTAGATGGGACAGGGGCTTCACCCCTCCACTTT. The chain carries TRBV7-6 and TRBJ1-6; 10 nucleotides align to TRBD1. The V and J ends lost 1 base and 9 bases, in that order; junction bases with no gene match: 3. Germline-derived CDR1 and CDR2 are SGHVS and FNYEAQ. CDR3 length: 15 amino acids. The full variable domain, completed using reference TRBV7-6 and TRBJ1-6, is GAGVSQSPRYKVTKRGQDVALRCDPISGHVSLYWYRQALGQGPEFLTYFNYEAQQDKSGLPNDRFSAERPEGSISTLTIQRTEQRDSAMYRCASSLDGTGASPLHFGNGTRLTVT.

This clone has a handful of counts. The chain is built from TRBV7-9 and TRBJ2-7; D is tentatively TRBD1 or TRBD2 (5 bases each). This CDR3 is built from 15 residues. V gave up 6 bases and J gave up 2 bases, with 17 bases separating them. Germline V gene sequence: CDR1 SEHNR, CDR2 FQNEAQ (reference sequence). This CDR3 is CASSTGPTSTYEQYF. The CDR3 nucleotides are TGTGCCAGCAGTACGGGACCAACCTCCACCTACGAGCAGTACTTC.

The rearrangement joins TRBV28 to TRBJ2-7; no clear D. The length of the CDR3 is 14 residues. The V end was cut by 3 bases, the J end by 3 bases, with 12 bases between. Per germline, CDR1 MDHEN and CDR2 SYDVKM. The DNA of the CDR3 is TGTGCCAGCAGTTTCGGCGGAGATGTCTACGAGCAGTACTTC. This encodes CASSFGGDVYEQYF.

This sequence joins TRBV28 and TRBJ1-5, with D maybe TRBD1 (5 bases). The V gene lost 7 bases and the J gene lost 8 bases, with 27 bases spanning the gap. CDR1 is MDHEN and CDR2 is SYDVKM in the germline V gene. The CDR3 spans 17 residues. The CDR3 sequence: CASIHLGGSLYMEPQHF. The CDR3 coding sequence is TGTGCCAGCATCCATCTCGGGGGAAGCCTATATATGGAGCCCCAGCATTTT.

This chain connects TRBV7-8 to TRBJ2-7; TRBD1 or TRBD2 may be the D gene (5 bases each). Germline V gene sequence: CDR1 SGHVS, CDR2 FQNEAQ. The CDR3 contains 16 residues. V was pared by 1 base and J by 0 bases, with 13 bases between. As DNA, the CDR3 is TGTGCCAGCAGCTTAGATGGGACCCGCATCTCCTACGAGCAGTACTTC. It yields the protein CASSLDGTRISYEQYF.

This chain joins TRBV29-1 and TRBJ2-1; 7 bases fit TRBD1. After removal of 8 bases from V and 7 bases from J, the junction contained 2 bases not matched to a gene. The germline CDR1 and CDR2 sequences are SQVTM and ANQGSEA. The CDR3 consists of 10 residues. The CDR3 coding sequence is TGCAGCTTCAGGGGGAATGAGCAGTTCTTC. Translation: CSFRGNEQFF.

The rearrangement uses TRBV10-2 and TRBJ2-7, with 8 bases lining up with TRBD1. The CDR3 runs to 15 residues. V dropped 0 bases and J dropped 4; count of bases not matched to a gene: 5. Looked up from germline, CDR1 is WSHSY and CDR2 is SAAADI. In DNA, the CDR3 is TGCGCCAGCAGTGAGTCGACAGGGGCTGGGTACGAGCAGTACTTC. As protein: CASSESTGAGYEQYF.

The table lists this clone with a count of one. The genes are TRBV9 and TRBJ2-1; no definite D call. Deletions cut 0 bases from V and 6 bases from J, with 13 bases between. The CDR3 covers 15 residues. Germline loops: CDR1 SGDLS, CDR2 YYNGEE. CDR3 in DNA: TGTGCCAGCAGCGTAGGATCTAGTGGGCCCAATGAGCAGTTCTTC. Its protein product is CASSVGSSGPNEQFF.

This sequence joins TRBV5-1 and TRBJ2-7; the D is unclear. The CDR3 covers 14 residues. CDR1 is SGHRS and CDR2 is YFSETQ in the germline V gene. The germline V and J ends were trimmed by 7 bases and 3 bases, with 17 bases remaining between them. CDR3 sequence (DNA): TGCGCCAGCTCGTTGGAGTTCCCTAACTACGAGCAGTACTTC. This encodes CASSLEFPNYEQYF.

The rearrangement uses TRBV4-1 and TRBJ2-1; 9 bases match TRBD2. From germline, CDR1 is MGHRA and CDR2 YSYEKL. The CDR3 extends over 16 amino acids. V lost 4 bases, J lost 1 base, and 5 bases stayed unmatched. The CDR3 loop reads CASSPRSGSSYNEQFF. The DNA of the CDR3 is TGCGCCAGCAGCCCCCGTAGCGGGAGTTCCTACAATGAGCAGTTCTTC.